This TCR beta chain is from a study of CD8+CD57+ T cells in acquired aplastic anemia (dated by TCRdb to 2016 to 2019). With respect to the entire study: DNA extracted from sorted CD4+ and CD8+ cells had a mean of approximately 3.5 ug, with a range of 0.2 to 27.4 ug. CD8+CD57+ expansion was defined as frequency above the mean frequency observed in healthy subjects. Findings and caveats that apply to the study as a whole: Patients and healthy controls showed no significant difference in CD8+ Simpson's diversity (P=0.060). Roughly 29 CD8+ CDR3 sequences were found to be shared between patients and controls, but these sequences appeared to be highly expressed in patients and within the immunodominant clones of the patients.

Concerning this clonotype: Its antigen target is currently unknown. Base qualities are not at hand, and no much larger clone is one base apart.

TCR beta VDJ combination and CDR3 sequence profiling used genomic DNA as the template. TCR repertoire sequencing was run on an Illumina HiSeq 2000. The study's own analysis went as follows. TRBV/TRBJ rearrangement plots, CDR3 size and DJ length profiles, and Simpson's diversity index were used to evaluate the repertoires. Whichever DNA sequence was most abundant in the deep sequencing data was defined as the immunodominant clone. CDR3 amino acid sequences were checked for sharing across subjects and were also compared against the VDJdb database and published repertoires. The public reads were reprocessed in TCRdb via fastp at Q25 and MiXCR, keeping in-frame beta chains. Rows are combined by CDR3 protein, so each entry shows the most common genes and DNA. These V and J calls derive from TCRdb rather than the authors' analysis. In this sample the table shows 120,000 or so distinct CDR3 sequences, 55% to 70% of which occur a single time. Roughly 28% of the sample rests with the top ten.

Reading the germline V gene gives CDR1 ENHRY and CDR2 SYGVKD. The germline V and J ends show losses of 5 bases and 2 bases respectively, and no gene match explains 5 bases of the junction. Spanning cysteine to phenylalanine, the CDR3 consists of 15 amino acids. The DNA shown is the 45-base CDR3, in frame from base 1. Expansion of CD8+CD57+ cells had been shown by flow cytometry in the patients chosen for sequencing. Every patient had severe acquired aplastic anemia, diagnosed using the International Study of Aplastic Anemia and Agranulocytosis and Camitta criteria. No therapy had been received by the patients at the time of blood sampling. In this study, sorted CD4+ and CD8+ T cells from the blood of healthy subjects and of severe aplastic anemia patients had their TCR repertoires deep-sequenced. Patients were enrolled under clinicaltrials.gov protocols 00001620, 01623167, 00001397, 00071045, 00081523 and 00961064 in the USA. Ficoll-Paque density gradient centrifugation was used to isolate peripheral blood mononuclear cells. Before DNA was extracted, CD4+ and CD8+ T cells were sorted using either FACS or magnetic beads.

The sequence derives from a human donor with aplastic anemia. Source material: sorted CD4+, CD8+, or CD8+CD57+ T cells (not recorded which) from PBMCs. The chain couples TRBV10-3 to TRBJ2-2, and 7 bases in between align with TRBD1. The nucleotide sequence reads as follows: TGTGCCATCAGTCTGGGACAGAGAAACACCGGGGAGCTGTTTTTT. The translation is CAISLGQRNTGELFF.